The 9 T cell receptor beta chains below all came from one sample that was sequenced in a study of OX40 agonist ivuxolimab in advanced cancers. Sequencing was performed with immunoSEQ multiplex PCR; in TCRdb, only in-frame clones are kept and a portion is missing. The repertoire holds around 46,000 clones, with 88% as singletons. The sample here was CD4+ or CD8+ T cells sorted from blood, taken in a trial of the OX40 agonist ivuxolimab. Every receptor here comes from an adult with an advanced solid tumor such as melanoma, head and neck, liver or kidney cancer.

V gene TRBV2 combines with J gene TRBJ1-4, with a possible D match to TRBD1 (5 bases). Germline loops: CDR1 SNHLY, CDR2 FYNNEI. V lost 4 bases, J lost 11 bases, and 14 bases lay in between. The CDR3 runs to 13 residues. For the CDR3, the DNA is TGTGCCAGCAGTGGCGCGGCTGAGGGGAAACTGTTTTTT. This translates into CASSGAAEGKLFF. Full variable domain (missing parts from reference TRBV2 and TRBJ1-4): EPEVTQTPSHQVTQMGQEVILRCVPISNHLYFYWYRQILGQKVEFLVSFYNNEISEKSEIFDDQFSVERPDGSNFTLKIRSTKLEDSAMYFCASSGAAEGKLFFGSGTQLSVL.

The V gene is TRBV25-1, the J gene TRBJ1-2; 9 positions agree with TRBD1. The germline V gene has CDR1 MGHDK and CDR2 SYGVNS. The CDR3 contains 16 residues. Losses at the gene ends were 6 bases for V and 1 base for J; bases not matched to a gene: 9. In DNA, the CDR3 is TGTGCCAGCAGCGGACAGGGGCAGTCGGGTAACTATGGCTACACCTTC. It yields the protein CASSGQGQSGNYGYTF.

V gene TRBV4-1 combines with J gene TRBJ1-1; 7 nucleotides align to TRBD1. The germline V gene encodes CDR1 MGHRA and CDR2 YSYEKL. The CDR3 is 13 amino acids. V lost 3 bases to trimming and J lost 4 bases; unmatched junction nucleotides: 2. The CDR3 DNA reads as TGCGCCAGCAGCCAGAACAGGGGCACTGAAGCTTTCTTT. Translated: CASSQNRGTEAFF.

As DNA, the CDR3 is TGCAGCGTTGAGTCAAATAAGCGGGGGGTTAGCACAGATACGCAGTATTTT. Its translation: CSVESNKRGVSTDTQYF. V usage is TRBV29-1 and J usage is TRBJ2-3, with 9 bases identical to TRBD2. J was trimmed by 0 bases and V by 3 bases; bases with no gene match: 10. Germline assignment: CDR1 SQVTM and CDR2 ANQGSEA. This CDR3 has 17 residues.

The chain couples TRBV7-9 to TRBJ2-5; 12 bases are shared with TRBD1. Trimming at V came to 10 bases and at J to 1 base, leaving 10 bases not matched to a gene. CDR1 SEHNR and CDR2 FQNEAQ come from the germline V gene (reference sequence). The CDR3 runs to 16 residues. The CDR3 loop reads CATDFRDRGLQETQYF. DNA of the CDR3: TGTGCCACCGATTTCCGGGACAGGGGGCTCCAAGAGACCCAGTACTTC.

This clone has more than one count but fewer than ten. The gene calls are TRBV5-1 and TRBJ2-7; TRBD1 agrees at 8 bases. The CDR3 is made up of 14 amino acids. CDR1 is SGHRS and CDR2 is YFSETQ in the germline V gene. V shed 4 bases and J 4 bases; nucleotides not matched to a gene: 7. In DNA form, the CDR3 reads TGCGCCAGCAGCCCCTCGACAGGGGTGTACGAGCAGTACTTC. Amino acids: CASSPSTGVYEQYF.

This sequence joins TRBV7-9 and TRBJ2-5; 12 nucleotides match TRBD2. The CDR3 has 19 residues. Trimming at V came to 1 base and at J to 5 bases, leaving 14 bases not matched to a gene. CDR1 is SEHNR and CDR2 is FQNEAQ in the germline V gene (reference sequence). CDR3 amino acids: CASSLVGWGLAGRKETQYF. The DNA for the CDR3 is TGTGCCAGCAGCTTAGTAGGATGGGGACTAGCGGGCCGAAAGGAGACCCAGTACTTC. The whole variable domain, filled in from reference TRBV7-9 and TRBJ2-5, reads DTGVSQNPRHKITKRGQNVTFRCDPISEHNRLYWYRQTLGQGPEFLTYFQNEAQLEKSRLLSDRFSAERPKGSFSTLEIQRTEQGDSAMYLCASSLVGWGLAGRKETQYFGPGTRLLVL.

The rearrangement uses TRBV7-2 and TRBJ2-7, with 7 bases that match TRBD1. This CDR3 is built from 14 residues. Germline V gene sequence: CDR1 SGHTA, CDR2 FQGNSA. J was trimmed by 2 bases and V by 3 bases; bases with no gene match: 4. The CDR3 region is CASSFRQGPYEQYF. The CDR3 region has the DNA TGTGCCAGCAGCTTCCGACAGGGACCCTACGAGCAGTACTTC.

V usage is TRBV4-1 and J usage is TRBJ2-3; 10 nucleotides line up with TRBD1. The CDR3 spans 15 residues. Germline-derived CDR1 and CDR2 are MGHRA and YSYEKL. J was trimmed by 4 bases and V by 1 base; bases with no gene match: 2. CDR3 bases: TGCGCCAGCAGCCAAGTTGGACAGGGGGCAGATACGCAGTATTTT. Amino acids: CASSQVGQGADTQYF.